Presented here are 18 T cell receptor beta chains from one specimen sequenced in a study of T cells in Graves' hyperthyroidism and ophthalmopathy. Amplification targeted TCR beta CDR3 regions from RNA transcripts. The study used the HTBI primer set for a first-round RT-PCR of the TCR CDR3. Using its own MiXCR run on the multiplex PCR reads, TCRdb lists one record per CDR3 protein. Of hundreds of thousands of distinct CDR3 sequences in the sample, 15% to 19% were seen once. Sequencing input: blood. These receptors originate from a woman aged 18 to 35 with Graves' hyperthyroidism.

The table lists this clonotype with many counts. V usage is TRBV5-1 and J usage is TRBJ1-1, with a weak D call TRBD1 (5 bases). The ends were cut back, 3 bases at V and 1 base at J, with 13 bases in the middle. Germline CDR1 and CDR2: SGHRS and YFSETQ. The CDR3 runs to 15 residues. In DNA, the CDR3 is TGCGCCAGCAGCTACTCCGGGACGGCGAACACTGAAGCTTTCTTT. Translated: CASSYSGTANTEAFF.

This clonotype was picked up a small number of times. V gene TRBV5-6 combines with J gene TRBJ2-1; 13 positions match TRBD2. This CDR3 is 15 amino acids long. Germline lookup yields CDR1 SGHDT and CDR2 YYEEEE. Trimming cost V 2 bases and J 5 bases; bases outside gene matches: 1. The CDR3 bases are TGTGCCAGCAGCTTACTAGCGGGGGGGGACAATGAGCAGTTCTTC. This codes for CASSLLAGGDNEQFF.

The gene calls are TRBV6-2 or TRBV6-3 and TRBJ2-4, with D hard to call. Germline CDR1 and CDR2: MNHEY and SVGEGT. The ends were cut back, 3 bases at V and 6 bases at J, with 12 bases in the middle. CDR3 length: 14 residues. The CDR3 DNA is TGTGCCAGCAGTTATGTAGGAGCTCCAAACATTCAGTACTTC. It yields the protein CASSYVGAPNIQYF.

This clonotype has at least ten counts. The chain has TRBV6-6 and TRBJ2-1; 16 positions match TRBD2. The V segment lost 0 bases and the J segment 2 bases; nucleotides outside the gene matches: 4. The CDR3 runs to 19 residues. Germline V gene lookup returns CDR1 MNHNY and CDR2 SVGAGI (reference sequence). The CDR3 protein is CASSYSGLAGGLAYNEQFF. The CDR3 region has the DNA TGTGCCAGCAGTTACTCGGGACTAGCGGGGGGGTTGGCCTACAATGAGCAGTTCTTC.

This chain joins TRBV6-1 and TRBJ2-3; 7 bases agree with TRBD1. V lost 4 bases to trimming and J lost 4 bases; unmatched junction nucleotides: 8. CDR1 is MNHNS, CDR2 SASEGT, per germline. The CDR3 runs to 15 residues. This chain's CDR3 is CASSAAPGGADTQYF. CDR3 bases: TGTGCCAGCAGTGCAGCTCCAGGGGGTGCAGATACGCAGTATTTT.

The table lists this clonotype with many counts. The CDR3 sequence: CASSPQRRPLQETQYF. The DNA for the CDR3 is TGTGCCAGCAGCCCCCAGCGACGGCCCCTTCAAGAGACCCAGTACTTC. The chain has TRBV6-1 and TRBJ2-5; D remains ambiguous. Germline V gives CDR1 MNHNS, CDR2 SASEGT. The CDR3 covers 16 residues. The germline V and J ends were trimmed by 6 bases and 2 bases, with 19 bases remaining between them.

The chain combines TRBV19 with TRBJ1-6; tentative D call: TRBD1 (5 bases). The CDR3 covers 14 residues. In germline, CDR1 is LNHDA, CDR2 SQIVND (reference sequence). V lost 5 bases to trimming and J lost 10 bases, with 15 bases between them. The CDR3 DNA sequence: TGTGCCAGTAGTCGGGACGTCGGAGGGTCACCCCTCCACTTT. Protein product: CASSRDVGGSPLHF.

This clonotype was seen a handful of times. V usage is TRBV24-1 and J usage is TRBJ1-5, with D tentatively TRBD1 (5 bases). Germline loops: CDR1 KGHDR, CDR2 SFDVKD. There are 14 residues in the CDR3. With 4 bases removed from V and 7 bases from J, the gap between germline ends came to 13 bases. The DNA of the CDR3 is TGTGCCACCAGTGACTGGGGGGGTAACCAGCCCCAGCATTTT. It translates to CATSDWGGNQPQHF.

Ten or more counts support this clonotype. The chain joins TRBV7-8 to TRBJ1-5; D is uncertain. V was pared by 8 bases and J by 5 bases, with 19 bases between. The germline gives CDR1 SGHVS, CDR2 FQNEAQ. The length of the CDR3 is 15 residues. This CDR3 is CASGDHIGPDQPQHF. CDR3 DNA sequence: TGTGCCAGCGGAGACCACATTGGCCCAGATCAGCCCCAGCATTTT. Together with reference TRBV7-8 and TRBJ1-5, the CDR3 gives the full variable domain: GAGVSQSPRYKVAKRGQDVALRCDPISGHVSLFWYQQALGQGPEFLTYFQNEAQLDKSGLPSDRFFAERPEGSVSTLKIQRTQQEDSAVYLCASGDHIGPDQPQHFGDGTRLSIL.

This clonotype was recorded at least ten times. The chain uses TRBV20-1 and TRBJ2-7; D might be TRBD1 (6 bases). V was clipped by 0 bases and J by 2 bases, with 23 bases between them. CDR3 length: 18 amino acids. Germline CDR1 is DFQATT and CDR2 is SNEGSKA (reference sequence). CDR3 nucleotides: TGCAGTGCTAGAGATTGGGGGCACTCCATTTCTTCGGCCTACGAGCAGTACTTC. This sequence encodes CSARDWGHSISSAYEQYF.

This clonotype was seen repeatedly, ten times or more. This chain uses TRBV6-1 with TRBJ1-3; possibly TRBD1 for D (5 bases). The CDR3 covers 14 residues. V lost 6 bases, J lost 4 bases, and 13 bases lay in between. Germline V gives CDR1 MNHNS, CDR2 SASEGT. The CDR3 DNA reads as TGTGCCAGCAGGGGAGAAGGGGAAGGAAACACCATATATTTT. This encodes CASRGEGEGNTIYF.

The rearrangement links TRBV20-1 to TRBJ2-3; D is uncertain. The germline V gene encodes CDR1 DFQATT and CDR2 SNEGSKA (reference sequence). The V gene lost 1 base and the J gene lost 5 bases, with 10 bases spanning the gap. The CDR3 has 13 amino acids. In nucleotides, the CDR3 is TGCAGTGCTAGAGGGGGTAGACTAGATACGCAGTATTTT. This gives the protein CSARGGRLDTQYF.

Many counts were recorded for this clonotype. The V call is TRBV6-5, the J call TRBJ2-1; D may be TRBD1 or TRBD2 (5 bases each). This CDR3 spans 21 amino acids. V was cut by 2 bases and J by 1 base, with 27 bases left in between. CDR1 and CDR2 (germline): MNHEY, SVGAGI. DNA for the CDR3: TGTGCCAGCAGTTACGCAACCGTTCAGCTGGCGGGTAGGGGATCCTACAATGAGCAGTTCTTC. Translation: CASSYATVQLAGRGSYNEQFF.

This clonotype was recorded many times. The V call is TRBV6-2 or TRBV6-3, the J call TRBJ2-1; D is unresolved. The CDR3 covers 11 residues. Trimming cost V 9 bases and J 4 bases, with 7 bases left between them. The V gene's germline CDR1 is MNHEY and CDR2 SVGEGT. CDR3 residues: CASSRYNEQFF. The CDR3, as DNA: TGTGCCAGTAGCAGGTACAATGAGCAGTTCTTC.

This chain links TRBV28 with TRBJ2-1; TRBD2 matches at 7 bases. The V segment lost 6 bases and the J segment 4 bases; nucleotides outside the gene matches: 9. Germline V gene data show CDR1 as MDHEN and CDR2 as SYDVKM. This CDR3 contains 15 residues. CDR3 bases: TGTGCCAGCAGCCCGGGGAGGGCCCAATACAATGAGCAGTTCTTC. Translation: CASSPGRAQYNEQFF.

This clonotype appeared many times. V and J are TRBV10-3 and TRBJ1-2, with 10 bases matching TRBD1. Germline V CDR1 and CDR2: ENHRY, SYGVKD. This CDR3 has 13 amino acids. With V trimmed by 6 bases and J by 8 bases, 6 bases remained unmatched. The chain's CDR3 is CAISGTGEEGYTF. The CDR3 DNA is TGTGCCATCAGCGGGACAGGGGAAGAAGGCTACACCTTC.

This clonotype was counted at least ten times. The CDR3 here is CASSLLAGGLNEQFF. The CDR3 nucleotides are TGTGCCAGCAGCTTACTAGCGGGGGGGCTTAATGAGCAGTTCTTC. The chain carries TRBV7-2 and TRBJ2-1, with 12 bases that match TRBD2. The germline gives CDR1 SGHTA, CDR2 FQGNSA. CDR3 length equals 15 residues. V was clipped by 2 bases and J by 7 bases; unmatched bases: 3.

V is TRBV6-1 and J is TRBJ2-1; D might be TRBD2 (6 bases). The CDR3 consists of 14 residues. Germline V CDR1 and CDR2: MNHNS, SASEGT. V dropped 9 bases and J dropped 3 bases, with 15 bases sitting between them. CDR3 in DNA: TGTGCCAGTTCTCGGGACTCCGGCTACAATGAGCAGTTCTTC. Protein sequence: CASSRDSGYNEQFF.